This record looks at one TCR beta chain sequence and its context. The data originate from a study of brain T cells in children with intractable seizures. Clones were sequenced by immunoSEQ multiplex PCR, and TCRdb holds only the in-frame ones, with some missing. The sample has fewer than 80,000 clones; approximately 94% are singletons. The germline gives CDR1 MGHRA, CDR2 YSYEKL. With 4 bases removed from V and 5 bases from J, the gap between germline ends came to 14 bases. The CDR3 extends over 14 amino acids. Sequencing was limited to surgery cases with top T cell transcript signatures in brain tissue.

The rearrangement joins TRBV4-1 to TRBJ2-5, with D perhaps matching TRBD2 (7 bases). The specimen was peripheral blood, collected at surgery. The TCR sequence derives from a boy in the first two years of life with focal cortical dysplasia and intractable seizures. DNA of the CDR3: TGCGCCAGCAGCCCCCGGGGGGCGGGGGAGACCCAGTACTTC. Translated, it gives CASSPRGAGETQYF.